The T cell receptor beta chain under discussion was sequenced for a study of blood T cell repertoires in COVID-19. Overall study: The samples span acute and convalescent COVID-19 from the United States, Italy and Spain. From T cells, B-cell-depleted T cells, or PBMCs came the material, which was cDNA or gDNA.

This clone is a singleton in its sample. This study enrolled people aged roughly 18 to 89 from around 26 US geographic areas. Original analysis: Estimates of nucleated cell counts were drawn from the amplification of reference gene primers. Sequenced by immunoSEQ multiplex PCR; TCRdb stores in-frame clones only, minus some. For V, J and clone size, that table is used; D and trimming come from the DNA. Of fewer than 350,000 clones in the sample, approximately 91% were seen once. Input material: PBMCs or T cells enriched from blood (not recorded which). The receptor's source is a woman in her thirties or forties with acute COVID-19.

CDR3 DNA: TGTGCCAGTAGTAAAGACTACTATGGCTACACCTTC. Residues: CASSKDYYGYTF. The chain recombines TRBV19 with TRBJ1-2; D call uncertain. Trimming pared 4 bases from V and 3 bases from J, leaving 6 bases between. Looked up from germline, CDR1 is LNHDA and CDR2 is SQIVND (reference sequence). The CDR3 covers 12 residues.